These 11 T cell receptor beta chains came from one sample sequenced in a study of T cell repertoires in cytomegalovirus infection (dated by TCRdb to about 2019). Sequencing was carried out with an Illumina HiSeq 1500. Through fastp at Q25 and MiXCR, TCRdb rebuilt clones from the public reads, retaining in-frame beta chains. When rows share a CDR3 protein, they turn into one entry using the most common DNA and genes. A total of roughly 700,000 distinct CDR3 sequences appear in this sample, roughly 33% of them only once. Of the sample, 15% to 20% is held by the ten largest clones. These receptors have no known antigen. In the paper's terms, the treatment or condition label means: in vitro stimulation with specific CMV peptide epitopes to enrich CMV-specific T cells. The sample was cultured PBMCs, taken from culture after CMV antigen stimulation. The receptors originated from a human donor in good health (CMV status not recorded). Some clones in this sample may be carry-over from other donors' samples.

This sequence joins TRBV12-3 or TRBV12-4 and TRBJ2-4; D may be TRBD2 (5 bases). This CDR3 is 15 amino acids long. Trimming shortened V by 5 bases and J by 1 base, and 12 bases separated the two germline ends. In DNA form, the CDR3 reads TGTGCCAGCAGTCCCATATCGGGGGCCAAAAACATTCAGTACTTC. This codes for CASSPISGAKNIQYF.

The chain couples TRBV18 to TRBJ2-1; no firm D call. The CDR3 totals 12 residues. Germline lookup yields CDR1 KGHSH and CDR2 LQKENI. Between the trimmed V and J ends, which lost 3 bases and 8 bases, there was a span of 8 bases. In DNA form, the CDR3 reads TGTGCCAGCTCACCTAATATAGATGAGCAGTTCTTC. This gives the protein CASSPNIDEQFF.

This clonotype has more than one count but fewer than ten. The rearrangement links TRBV19 to TRBJ1-1, with D hard to call. The V and J ends lost 5 bases and 1 base respectively, with 8 bases between them. The CDR3 spans 13 residues. Germline V gene lookup returns CDR1 LNHDA and CDR2 SQIVND (reference sequence). In DNA, the CDR3 is TGTGCCAGTAGTGGCCCACAGAACACTGAAGCTTTCTTT. It encodes CASSGPQNTEAFF.

This clonotype has a handful of counts. The chain carries TRBV6-1 and TRBJ1-1; D uncertain. The germline CDR1 and CDR2 sequences are MNHNS and SASEGT. V lost 7 bases and J 4 bases, leaving 13 bases between the germline ends. The CDR3 has 13 amino acids. CDR3 sequence reads: CASTKGGPTEAFF. CDR3 DNA: TGTGCCAGCACAAAGGGAGGGCCCACTGAAGCTTTCTTT.

The CDR3 sequence is CASSIQLGGVRTEAFF. CDR3 DNA: TGTGCCAGTAGTATCCAGTTAGGAGGAGTGAGGACTGAAGCTTTCTTT. This chain uses TRBV19 with TRBJ1-1; D unresolved. CDR1 is LNHDA and CDR2 is SQIVND in the germline V gene (reference sequence). V gave up 3 bases and J gave up 5 bases, with 19 bases separating them. This CDR3 region has 16 residues. The complete variable domain, with remaining parts taken from reference TRBV19 and TRBJ1-1, reads DGGITQSPKYLFRKEGQNVTLSCEQNLNHDAMYWYRQDPGQGLRLIYYSQIVNDFQKGDIAEGYSVSREKKESFPLTVTSAQKNPTAFYLCASSIQLGGVRTEAFFGQGTRLTVV.

V gene TRBV4-1 combines with J gene TRBJ2-7; D is perhaps TRBD2 (5 bases). The CDR3 has 18 residues. V lost 0 bases and J 0 bases, leaving 18 bases between the germline ends. The V gene's germline CDR1 is MGHRA and CDR2 YSYEKL. The CDR3 loop reads CASSQDLRAAQSSYEQYF. Here the CDR3 DNA reads TGCGCCAGCAGCCAAGATTTGCGGGCGGCCCAAAGCTCCTACGAGCAGTACTTC.

This clonotype was counted a few times. The chain uses TRBV7-6 and TRBJ2-3; 7 bases match TRBD2. J was trimmed by 2 bases and V by 2 bases; bases with no gene match: 7. CDR3 length equals 16 residues. CDR1 and CDR2 (germline): SGHVS, FNYEAQ. CDR3 in amino acids: CASSLRAGEATDTQYF. CDR3 coding DNA: TGTGCCAGCAGCTTAAGGGCGGGAGAGGCCACAGATACGCAGTATTTT.

This clonotype occurred many times. The chain employs TRBV12-3 or TRBV12-4 and TRBJ2-7; TRBD1 might be the D (5 bases). The CDR3 totals 14 residues. With 2 bases removed from V and 4 bases from J, the gap between germline ends came to 12 bases. The CDR3 sequence: CASSLIGDAYEQYF. CDR3 DNA: TGTGCCAGCAGTTTAATAGGGGATGCGTACGAGCAGTACTTC.

This clonotype was seen at least ten times. This chain joins TRBV7-2 and TRBJ2-3; TRBD2 matches at 12 bases. The germline V gene encodes CDR1 SGHTA and CDR2 FQGNSA. The J segment lost 6 bases and the V segment lost 5 bases, leaving 18 bases of the junction unmatched. This CDR3 comprises 19 residues. The CDR3 coding sequence is TGTGCCAGCAGCCGAGCTCCCCTTGGACTAGCGGGGACCGGGGATACGCAGTATTTT. Translating gives CASSRAPLGLAGTGDTQYF.

This clonotype was counted a few times. The genes are TRBV4-1 and TRBJ2-3, with D unclear. Deletions cut 4 bases from V and 6 bases from J, with 14 bases between. CDR1 and CDR2 (germline): MGHRA, YSYEKL. The CDR3 covers 14 residues. CDR3 protein: CASSLGPAGDTQYF. CDR3 bases: TGCGCCAGCAGCCTTGGCCCGGCCGGTGATACGCAGTATTTT.

This clonotype was seen only a few times. The V call is TRBV12-3 or TRBV12-4, the J call TRBJ2-4, with D possibly being TRBD1 or TRBD2 (5 bases each). Trimming pared 5 bases from V and 6 bases from J, leaving 14 bases between. The CDR3 length is 14 residues. The CDR3 sequence: CASSGGVSGNIQYF. The CDR3 DNA follows: TGTGCCAGCAGTGGGGGAGTTTCGGGAAACATTCAGTACTTC.